There are a few counts of the clone carrying this TCR beta chain. The sample comes from a study of T-cell memory formation after mild COVID-19. TCR alpha and TCR beta cDNA libraries with sample barcodes and UMIs came from 5'RACE using constant-segment primers. TCRdb redid the calling of the 5' RACE reads with MiXCR, one entry per CDR3 protein. The table lists 200,000 to 250,000 distinct CDR3 sequences, approximately 9% of them singletons. The CDR3 spans 12 residues. The ends were cut back, 0 bases at V and 9 bases at J, with 5 bases in the middle. Germline V gene sequence: CDR1 LGHDT, CDR2 YNNKEL (reference sequence).

Sequenced input: PBMCs or a T cell subset sorted from them (not recorded which). This clonotype originated in a man between 18 and 29 years old who had mild COVID-19 (a few samples of this study predate the infection). Cell type and time point are not known. This chain links TRBV3-1 with TRBJ2-2; a weak D match, TRBD1 (5 bases). The CDR3 DNA reads as TGTGCCAGCAGCCAAGAGGACAGGGAGCTGTTTTTT. Translation gives CASSQEDRELFF.